This TCR beta chain was found in a study of T cells in Graves' hyperthyroidism and ophthalmopathy. For the study at large: Upon initial diagnosis and before any treatment, peripheral blood was collected.

There are a few counts of this clonotype. Using RNA transcripts as the source, TCR beta CDR3 regions were amplified. The TCR CDR3 first-round RT-PCR relied on the HTBI primer set. From the multiplex PCR reads, TCRdb called clonotypes with MiXCR, one entry per CDR3 protein. This table has approximately 870,000 distinct CDR3 sequences, about 38% appearing once. V lost 6 bases, J lost 8 bases, and 19 bases lay in between. CDR3 size: 14 residues. Germline V CDR1 and CDR2: MNHNY, SVGAGI (reference sequence). Hyperthyroidism in the patients, aged 18 to 65, was newly diagnosed and under 2 months in duration. Diagnostic decisions used clinical symptoms, serum thyroxine and TRAb, thyroid ultrasound and orbital computed tomography. Extraction of PBMCs used more than 8.5 ml of fresh peripheral blood.

Sequenced material: blood. The source of this sequence is a man aged 18 to 29 with Graves' hyperthyroidism. This sequence joins TRBV6-6 and TRBJ1-2; the D gene is possibly TRBD1 (5 bases). CDR3 coding DNA: TGTGCCAGCAGCCTGACGGGAGGGGCGGGGGGCTACACCTTC. Protein product: CASSLTGGAGGYTF.